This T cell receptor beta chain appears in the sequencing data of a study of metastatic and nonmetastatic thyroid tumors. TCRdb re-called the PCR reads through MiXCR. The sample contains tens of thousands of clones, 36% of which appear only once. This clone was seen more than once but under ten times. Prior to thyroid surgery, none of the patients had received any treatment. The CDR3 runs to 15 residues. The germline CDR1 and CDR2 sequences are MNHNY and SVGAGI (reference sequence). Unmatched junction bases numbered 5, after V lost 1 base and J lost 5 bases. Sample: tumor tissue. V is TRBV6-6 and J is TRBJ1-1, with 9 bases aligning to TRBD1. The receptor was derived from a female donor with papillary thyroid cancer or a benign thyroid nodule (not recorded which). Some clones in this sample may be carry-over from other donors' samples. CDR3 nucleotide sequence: TGTGCCAGCAGTTACTTGGGACAGGGCGCAACTGAAGCTTTCTTT. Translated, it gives CASSYLGQGATEAFF.